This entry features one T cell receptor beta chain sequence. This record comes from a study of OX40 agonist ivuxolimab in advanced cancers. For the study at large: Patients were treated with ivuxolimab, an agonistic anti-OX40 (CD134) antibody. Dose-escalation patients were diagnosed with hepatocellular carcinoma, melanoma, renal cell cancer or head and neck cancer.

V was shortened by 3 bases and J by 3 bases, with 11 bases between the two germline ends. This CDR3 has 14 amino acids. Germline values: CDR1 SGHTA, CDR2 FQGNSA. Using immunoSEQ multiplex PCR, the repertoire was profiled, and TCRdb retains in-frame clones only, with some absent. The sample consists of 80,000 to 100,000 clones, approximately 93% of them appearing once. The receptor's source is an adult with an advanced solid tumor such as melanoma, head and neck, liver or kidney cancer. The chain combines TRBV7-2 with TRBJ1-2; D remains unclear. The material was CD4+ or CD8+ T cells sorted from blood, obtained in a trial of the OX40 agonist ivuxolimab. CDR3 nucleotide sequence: TGTGCCAGCAGCTTTGCCGGAAGGGACTATGGCTACACCTTC. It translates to CASSFAGRDYGYTF.